This TCR beta chain was identified in a study of neoadjuvant anti-PD-1 for oral cavity cancer. The wider study: Patients without progression got a fourth dose around day 43. Study results and limitations: Higher pretreatment Treg/Th17 ratios tracked higher pretreatment blood clonality.

The repertoire was sequenced with immunoSEQ multiplex PCR; TCRdb's copy has only in-frame clones and lacks some. Altogether more than 50,000 clones are present, more than 65% being singletons, with the ten largest covering 2% to 3%. This clone was seen a single time. The antigen is undetermined. Germline-derived CDR1 and CDR2 are MNHEY and SVGAGI. V shed 5 bases and J 9 bases; nucleotides not matched to a gene: 6. The CDR3 is 13 residues long. This receptor was identified in a person between 40 and 85 years old with oral cavity squamous cell carcinoma. The rearrangement uses TRBV6-5 and TRBJ2-1; 8 bases match TRBD2. Sequenced here: PBMCs, sampled before nivolumab (anti-PD-1) treatment. The CDR3 reads CASSSLAGGEQFF. CDR3 bases: TGTGCCAGCAGTAGCCTAGCGGGCGGTGAGCAGTTCTTC.